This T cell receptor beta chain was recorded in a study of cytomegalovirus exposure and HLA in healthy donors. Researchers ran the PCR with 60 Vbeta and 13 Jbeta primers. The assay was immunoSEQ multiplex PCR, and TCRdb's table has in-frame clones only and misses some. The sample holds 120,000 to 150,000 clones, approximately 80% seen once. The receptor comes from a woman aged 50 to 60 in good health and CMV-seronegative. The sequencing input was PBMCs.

Here the CDR3 DNA reads TGTGCCAGCTCACCGGAGGGACAGGGAGAGCAGTACTTC. Translation: CASSPEGQGEQYF. This rearrangement joins TRBV18 to TRBJ2-7; 9 positions match TRBD1. This CDR3 contains 13 residues. CDR1 KGHSH and CDR2 LQKENI come from the germline V gene. Trimming removed 3 bases from V and 7 bases from J; junction bases left unmatched: 4.